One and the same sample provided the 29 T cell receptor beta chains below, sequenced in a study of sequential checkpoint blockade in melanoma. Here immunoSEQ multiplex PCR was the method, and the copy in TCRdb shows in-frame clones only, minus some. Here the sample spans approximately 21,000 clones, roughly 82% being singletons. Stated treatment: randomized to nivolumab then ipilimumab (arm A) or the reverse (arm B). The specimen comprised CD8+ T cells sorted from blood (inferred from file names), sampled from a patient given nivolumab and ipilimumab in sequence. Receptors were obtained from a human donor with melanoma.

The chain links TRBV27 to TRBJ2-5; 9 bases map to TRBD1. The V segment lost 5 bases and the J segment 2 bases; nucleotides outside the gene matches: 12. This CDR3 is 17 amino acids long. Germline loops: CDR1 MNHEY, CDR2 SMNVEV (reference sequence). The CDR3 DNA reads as TGTGCCAGCAGTGTTCGACGGACAGGGGTTTATCAAGAGACCCAGTACTTC. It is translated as CASSVRRTGVYQETQYF.

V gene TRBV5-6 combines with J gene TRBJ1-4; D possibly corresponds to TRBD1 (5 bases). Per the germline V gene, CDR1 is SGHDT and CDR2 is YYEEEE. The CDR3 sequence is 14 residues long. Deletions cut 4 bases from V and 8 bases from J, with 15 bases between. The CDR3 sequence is CASSVTGPQEKLFF. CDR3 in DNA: TGTGCCAGCAGCGTCACAGGTCCCCAAGAAAAACTGTTTTTT.

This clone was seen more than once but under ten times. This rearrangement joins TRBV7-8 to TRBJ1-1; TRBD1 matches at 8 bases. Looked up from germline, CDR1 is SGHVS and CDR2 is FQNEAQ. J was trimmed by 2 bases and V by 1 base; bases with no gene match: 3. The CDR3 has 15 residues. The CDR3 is CASSLVGQENTEAFF. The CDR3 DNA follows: TGTGCCAGCAGCTTAGTGGGACAGGAAAACACTGAAGCTTTCTTT.

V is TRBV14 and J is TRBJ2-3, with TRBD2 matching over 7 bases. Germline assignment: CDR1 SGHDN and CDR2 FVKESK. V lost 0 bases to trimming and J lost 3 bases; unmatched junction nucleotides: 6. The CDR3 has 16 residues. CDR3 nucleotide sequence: TGTGCCAGCAGCCAAGATGCCTACGGGAGGACAGATACGCAGTATTTT. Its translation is CASSQDAYGRTDTQYF. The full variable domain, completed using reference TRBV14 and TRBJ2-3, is EAGVTQFPSHSVIEKGQTVTLRCDPISGHDNLYWYRRVMGKEIKFLLHFVKESKQDESGMPNNRFLAERTGGTYSTLKVQPAELEDSGVYFCASSQDAYGRTDTQYFGPGTRLTVL.

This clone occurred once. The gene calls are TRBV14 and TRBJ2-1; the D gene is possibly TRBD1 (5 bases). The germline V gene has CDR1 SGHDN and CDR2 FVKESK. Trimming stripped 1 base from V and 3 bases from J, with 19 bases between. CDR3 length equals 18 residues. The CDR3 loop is CASSQGIGAVGYYNEQFF. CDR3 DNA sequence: TGTGCCAGCAGCCAAGGAATTGGGGCGGTGGGTTACTACAATGAGCAGTTCTTC.

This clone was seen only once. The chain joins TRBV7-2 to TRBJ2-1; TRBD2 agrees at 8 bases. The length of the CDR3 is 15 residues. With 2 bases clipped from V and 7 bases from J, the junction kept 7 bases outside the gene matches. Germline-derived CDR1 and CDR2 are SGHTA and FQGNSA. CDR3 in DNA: TGTGCCAGCAGCTTACGGGAGGGGCCGGGTAATGAGCAGTTCTTC. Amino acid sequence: CASSLREGPGNEQFF.

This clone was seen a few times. CDR3 amino acids: CASSGPGQGNYGYTF. In DNA, the CDR3 is TGTGCCAGCAGTGGGCCTGGACAGGGCAACTATGGCTACACCTTC. This chain joins TRBV6-5 and TRBJ1-2, with 8 bases matching TRBD1. The CDR3 covers 15 residues. The trim removed 5 bases at V and 2 bases at J, leaving 7 bases unmatched. CDR1 MNHEY and CDR2 SVGAGI come from the germline V gene.

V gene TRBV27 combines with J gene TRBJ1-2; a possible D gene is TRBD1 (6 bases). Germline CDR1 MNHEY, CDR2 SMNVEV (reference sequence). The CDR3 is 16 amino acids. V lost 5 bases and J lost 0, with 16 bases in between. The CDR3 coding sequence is TGTGCCAGCAGTAGACACCGGGACAACCCTAACTATGGCTACACCTTC. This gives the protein CASSRHRDNPNYGYTF.

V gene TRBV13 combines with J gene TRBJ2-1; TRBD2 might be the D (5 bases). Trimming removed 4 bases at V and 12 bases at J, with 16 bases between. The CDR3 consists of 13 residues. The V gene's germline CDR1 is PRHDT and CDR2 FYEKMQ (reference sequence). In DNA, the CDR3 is TGTGCCAGCAGCTATTATGGGGAGTGGGGGCAGTTCTTC. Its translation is CASSYYGEWGQFF.

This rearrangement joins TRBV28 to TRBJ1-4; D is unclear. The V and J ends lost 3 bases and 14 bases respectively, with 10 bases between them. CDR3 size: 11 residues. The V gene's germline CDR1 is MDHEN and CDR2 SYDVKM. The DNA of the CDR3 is TGTGCCAGCAGTTTTGAAAGGAGGCTGTTTTTT. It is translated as CASSFERRLFF.

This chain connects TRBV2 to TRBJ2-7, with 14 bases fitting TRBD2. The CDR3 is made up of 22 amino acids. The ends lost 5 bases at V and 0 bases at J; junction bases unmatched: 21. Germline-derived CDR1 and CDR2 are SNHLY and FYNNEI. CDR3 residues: CASSTPQKSGLAGVGSSYEQYF. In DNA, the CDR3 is TGTGCCAGCAGTACTCCCCAAAAGTCGGGACTAGCGGGAGTTGGAAGCTCCTACGAGCAGTACTTC.

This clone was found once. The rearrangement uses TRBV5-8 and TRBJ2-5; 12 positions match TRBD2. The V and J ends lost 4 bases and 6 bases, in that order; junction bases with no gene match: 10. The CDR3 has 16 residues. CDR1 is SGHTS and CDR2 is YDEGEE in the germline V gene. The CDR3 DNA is TGTGCCAGCAGCATGGGGCCTAGCGGGAGGGCAAAGACCCAGTACTTC. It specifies CASSMGPSGRAKTQYF.

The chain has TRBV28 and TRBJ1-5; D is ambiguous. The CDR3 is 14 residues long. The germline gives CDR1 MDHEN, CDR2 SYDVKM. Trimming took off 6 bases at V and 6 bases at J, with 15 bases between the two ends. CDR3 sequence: CASRVSGGSQPQHF. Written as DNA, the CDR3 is TGTGCCAGCAGGGTCTCCGGCGGAAGTCAGCCCCAGCATTTT.

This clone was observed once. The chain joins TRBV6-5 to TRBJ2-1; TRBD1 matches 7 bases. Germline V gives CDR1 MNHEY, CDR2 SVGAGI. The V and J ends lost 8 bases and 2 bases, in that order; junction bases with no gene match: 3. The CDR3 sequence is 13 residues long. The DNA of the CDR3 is TGTGCCAGCGTAGGGGGCACCTACAATGAGCAGTTCTTC. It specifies CASVGGTYNEQFF.

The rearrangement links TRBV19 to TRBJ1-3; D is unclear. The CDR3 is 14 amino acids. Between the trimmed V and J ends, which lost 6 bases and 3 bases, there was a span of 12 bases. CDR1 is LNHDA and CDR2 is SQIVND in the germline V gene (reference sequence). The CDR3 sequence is CASRSRGGGNTIYF. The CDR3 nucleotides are TGTGCCAGTAGATCTCGGGGTGGTGGAAACACCATATATTTT.

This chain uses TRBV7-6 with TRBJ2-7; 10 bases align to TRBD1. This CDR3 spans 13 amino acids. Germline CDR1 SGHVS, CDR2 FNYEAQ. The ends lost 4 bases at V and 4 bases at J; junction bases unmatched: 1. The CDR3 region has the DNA TGTGCCAGCAGCTGGGGACAGGGGTACGAGCAGTACTTC. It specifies CASSWGQGYEQYF. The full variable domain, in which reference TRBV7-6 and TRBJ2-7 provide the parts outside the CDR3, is GAGVSQSPRYKVTKRGQDVALRCDPISGHVSLYWYRQALGQGPEFLTYFNYEAQQDKSGLPNDRFSAERPEGSISTLTIQRTEQRDSAMYRCASSWGQGYEQYFGPGTRLTVT.

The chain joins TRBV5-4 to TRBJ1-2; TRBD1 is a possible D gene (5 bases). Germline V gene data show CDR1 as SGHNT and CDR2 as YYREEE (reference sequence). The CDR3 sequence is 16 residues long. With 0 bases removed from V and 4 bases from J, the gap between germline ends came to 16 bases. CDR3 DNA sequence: TGTGCCAGCAGCTTGGCCGGGGCGGGGGAAGCCTATGGCTACACCTTC. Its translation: CASSLAGAGEAYGYTF.

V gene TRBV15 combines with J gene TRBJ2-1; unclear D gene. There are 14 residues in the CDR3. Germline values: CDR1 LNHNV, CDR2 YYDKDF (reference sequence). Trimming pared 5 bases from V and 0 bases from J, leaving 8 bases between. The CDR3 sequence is CATSPYGSYNEQFF. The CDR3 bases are TGTGCCACCAGCCCATACGGCTCCTACAATGAGCAGTTCTTC.

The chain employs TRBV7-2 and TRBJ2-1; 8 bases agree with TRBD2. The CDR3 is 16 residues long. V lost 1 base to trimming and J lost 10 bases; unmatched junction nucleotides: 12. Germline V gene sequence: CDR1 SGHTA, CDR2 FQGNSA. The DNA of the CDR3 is TGTGCCAGCAGCTTAGGTACGGGAGGGCCGTTTAGGGAGCAGTTCTTC. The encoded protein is CASSLGTGGPFREQFF. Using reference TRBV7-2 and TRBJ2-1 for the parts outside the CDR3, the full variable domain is GAGVSQSPSNKVTEKGKDVELRCDPISGHTALYWYRQSLGQGLEFLIYFQGNSAPDKSGLPSDRFSAERTGGSVSTLTIQRTQQEDSAVYLCASSLGTGGPFREQFFGPGTRLTVL.

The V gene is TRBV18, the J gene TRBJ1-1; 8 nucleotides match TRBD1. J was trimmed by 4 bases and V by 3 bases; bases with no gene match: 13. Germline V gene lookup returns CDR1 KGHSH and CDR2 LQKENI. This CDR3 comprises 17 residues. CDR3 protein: CASSPGAGGYGGTEAFF. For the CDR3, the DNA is TGTGCCAGCTCACCGGGCGCAGGGGGCTACGGTGGCACTGAAGCTTTCTTT.

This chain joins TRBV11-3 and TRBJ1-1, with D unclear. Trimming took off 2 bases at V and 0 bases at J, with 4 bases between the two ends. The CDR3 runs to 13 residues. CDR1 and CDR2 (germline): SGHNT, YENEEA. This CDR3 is CASSLNLNTEAFF. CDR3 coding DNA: TGTGCCAGCAGCTTAAACTTGAACACTGAAGCTTTCTTT.

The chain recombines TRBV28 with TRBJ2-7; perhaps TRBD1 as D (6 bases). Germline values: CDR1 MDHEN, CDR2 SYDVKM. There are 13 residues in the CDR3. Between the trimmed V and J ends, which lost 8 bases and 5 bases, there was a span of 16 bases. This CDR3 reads CASGSTGSHEQYF. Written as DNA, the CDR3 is TGTGCCAGCGGGTCTACAGGGTCGCACGAGCAGTACTTC.

The CDR3 DNA is TGCGCCAGCAGTCAACCGAACGGGGCGACAGGGCTACGTAATCAGCCCCAGCATTTT. Its translation: CASSQPNGATGLRNQPQHF. The rearrangement joins TRBV23-1 to TRBJ1-5; 7 bases match TRBD1. TRBV23-1 is filed as an ORF, its function uncertain. The CDR3 spans 19 residues. With 2 bases clipped from V and 4 bases from J, the junction kept 17 bases outside the gene matches.

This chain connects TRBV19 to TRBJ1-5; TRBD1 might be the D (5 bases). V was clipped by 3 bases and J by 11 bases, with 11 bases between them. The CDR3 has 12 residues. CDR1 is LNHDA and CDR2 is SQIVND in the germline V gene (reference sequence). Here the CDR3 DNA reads TGTGCCAGTAGTATCCCCGGGGGGACCCAGCATTTT. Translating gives CASSIPGGTQHF.

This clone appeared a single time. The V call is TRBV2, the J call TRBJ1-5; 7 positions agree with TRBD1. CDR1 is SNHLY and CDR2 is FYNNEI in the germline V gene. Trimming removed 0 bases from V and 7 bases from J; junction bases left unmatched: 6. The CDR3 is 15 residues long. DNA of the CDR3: TGTGCCAGCAGTGAAGCGAAGGGGGCAGGGCAGCCCCAGCATTTT. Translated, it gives CASSEAKGAGQPQHF.

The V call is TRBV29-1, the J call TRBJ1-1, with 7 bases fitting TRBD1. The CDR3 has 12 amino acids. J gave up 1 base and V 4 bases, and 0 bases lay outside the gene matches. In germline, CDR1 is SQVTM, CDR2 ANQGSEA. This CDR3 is CSVGQGNTEAFF. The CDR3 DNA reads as TGCAGCGTTGGACAGGGGAACACTGAAGCTTTCTTT.

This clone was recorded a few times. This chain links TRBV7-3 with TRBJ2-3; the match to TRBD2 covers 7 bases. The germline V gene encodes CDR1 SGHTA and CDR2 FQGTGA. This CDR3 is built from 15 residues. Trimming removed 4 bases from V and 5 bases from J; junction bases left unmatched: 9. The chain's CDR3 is CASSSSGLRGDTQYF. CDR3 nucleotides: TGTGCCAGCAGCTCTAGCGGACTGAGGGGAGATACGCAGTATTTT.

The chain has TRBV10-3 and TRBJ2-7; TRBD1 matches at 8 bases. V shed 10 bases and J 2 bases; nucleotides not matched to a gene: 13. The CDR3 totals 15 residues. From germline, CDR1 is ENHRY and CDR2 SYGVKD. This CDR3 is CATQFNGQGTYEQYF. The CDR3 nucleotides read TGTGCCACTCAATTCAACGGACAGGGCACCTACGAGCAGTACTTC.

CDR3 sequence reads: CASSFLSTGFPDTQYF. The CDR3 nucleotides are TGTGCCAGCAGTTTTCTATCGACAGGGTTCCCAGATACGCAGTATTTT. This sequence joins TRBV27 and TRBJ2-3, with TRBD1 matching over 7 bases. Germline lookup yields CDR1 MNHEY and CDR2 SMNVEV (reference sequence). The CDR3 extends over 16 amino acids. V lost 3 bases to trimming and J lost 4 bases; unmatched junction nucleotides: 10.